One and the same sample provided the 9 T cell receptor beta chains below, sequenced in a study of blood T cell repertoires in COVID-19. Assay used: immunoSEQ multiplex PCR; TCRdb lists only in-frame clones, some missing. The sample contains about 480,000 clones, roughly 89% of which appear only once. What was sequenced was peripheral blood. The receptors derive from a woman in her 30s with acute or convalescent COVID-19.

The chain joins TRBV5-6 to TRBJ2-7; TRBD1 aligns across 8 bases. V trimming: 0 bases; J trimming: 11 bases; junction bases outside the gene matches: 16. The CDR3 has 16 residues. CDR1 is SGHDT, CDR2 YYEEEE, per germline. CDR3 DNA sequence: TGTGCCAGCAGCTTGGCCGTAGGACAGGGTGTGGGAAGTAAGTACTTC. It yields the protein CASSLAVGQGVGSKYF. Full variable domain (missing parts from reference TRBV5-6 and TRBJ2-7): DAGVTQSPTHLIKTRGQQVTLRCSPKSGHDTVSWYQQALGQGPQFIFQYYEEEERQRGNFPDRFSGHQFPNYSSELNVNALLLGDSALYLCASSLAVGQGVGSKYFGPGTRLTVT.

V gene TRBV19 combines with J gene TRBJ1-5, with a tentative D call TRBD1 (5 bases). V dropped 5 bases and J dropped 0 bases, with 11 bases sitting between them. This CDR3 region has 15 residues. Germline V gives CDR1 LNHDA, CDR2 SQIVND (reference sequence). The CDR3, as DNA: TGTGCCAGTAGTTCACAGGCGTATAGCAATCAGCCCCAGCATTTT. Its translation: CASSSQAYSNQPQHF. The variable domain in full, with the rest retrieved from reference TRBV19 and TRBJ1-5, is DGGITQSPKYLFRKEGQNVTLSCEQNLNHDAMYWYRQDPGQGLRLIYYSQIVNDFQKGDIAEGYSVSREKKESFPLTVTSAQKNPTAFYLCASSSQAYSNQPQHFGDGTRLSIL.

As to this clone: Within the sample, other DNA sequences also encode this same CDR3. V gene TRBV5-1 combines with J gene TRBJ1-4, with D maybe TRBD1 (5 bases). The CDR3 has 14 residues. Between the trimmed V and J ends, which lost 4 bases and 0 bases, there was a span of 7 bases. CDR1 is SGHRS and CDR2 is YFSETQ in the germline V gene. CDR3 loop: CASSLTATNEKLFF. The CDR3 nucleotides read TGCGCCAGCAGCCTGACAGCAACTAATGAAAAACTGTTTTTT.

The chain recombines TRBV24-1 with TRBJ2-3; TRBD2 aligns across 9 bases. The CDR3 has 17 residues. From germline, CDR1 is KGHDR and CDR2 SFDVKD. With V trimmed by 1 base and J by 5 bases, 9 bases remained unmatched. CDR3 sequence reads: CATSDFDSGGMVDTQYF. The CDR3 DNA reads as TGTGCCACCAGTGATTTTGACAGCGGGGGGATGGTAGATACGCAGTATTTT.

V and J are TRBV30 and TRBJ2-7, with 9 bases aligning to TRBD1. Trimming at V came to 6 bases and at J to 4 bases, leaving 10 bases not matched to a gene. The length of the CDR3 is 14 residues. CDR1 is GTSNPN and CDR2 is SVGIG in the germline V gene (reference sequence). CDR3 DNA sequence: TGTGCCTGCACCCCCGGACAGGGGTTGTACGAGCAGTACTTC. It specifies CACTPGQGLYEQYF.

The V call is TRBV5-1, the J call TRBJ2-5; no clear D. Germline V gene data show CDR1 as SGHRS and CDR2 as YFSETQ. V was shortened by 4 bases and J by 2 bases, with 3 bases between the two germline ends. The CDR3 covers 11 residues. CDR3: CASSTQETQYF. For the CDR3, the DNA is TGCGCCAGCAGCACTCAAGAGACCCAGTACTTC.

This sequence joins TRBV5-3 and TRBJ2-7; a weak D match, TRBD2 (5 bases). TRBV5-3 is noted as an ORF with a role that remains uncertain. The V end lost 5 bases, the J end lost 2 bases, and 11 bases lay between the germline ends. This CDR3 is built from 13 residues. In nucleotides, the CDR3 is TGTGCCAGAAGGCGTAAGGAGGCCTACGAGCAGTACTTC. Translating gives CARRRKEAYEQYF.

The CDR3 DNA sequence: TGTGCCAGCAGCCTGACTAGCGGGTCGGGAGATACGCAGTATTTT. Residues: CASSLTSGSGDTQYF. The chain links TRBV7-2 to TRBJ2-3; 10 positions match TRBD2. V lost 5 bases and J lost 5; bases outside the gene matches: 7. The CDR3 length is 15 residues. The V gene's germline CDR1 is SGHTA and CDR2 FQGNSA.

The chain recombines TRBV29-1 with TRBJ1-1, with D possibly matching TRBD1 (6 bases). V lost 4 bases and J 7 bases, leaving 19 bases between the germline ends. The CDR3 is made up of 14 amino acids. The V gene's germline CDR1 is SQVTM and CDR2 ANQGSEA. CDR3 loop: CSVGDPTGTGEAFF. CDR3 DNA: TGCAGCGTTGGGGATCCGACAGGAACGGGTGAAGCTTTCTTT.